Presented here are 2 T cell receptor beta chains from one specimen sequenced in a study of response to subunit inactivated influenza vaccine (dated by TCRdb to the late 2010s). The method was RT-PCR. Sequencer: Illumina HiSeq 2500. Using fastp at Q25 and MiXCR, TCRdb reprocessed the public reads and kept productive beta chains. Rows are combined by CDR3 protein, so each entry shows the most common genes and DNA. This sample has some 520,000 distinct CDR3 sequences in its table, and more than 15% of those were observed once. 3% to 3.5% of the sample lies in the top ten. Sequenced material: CD4+ T cells sorted from PBMCs, taken less than 30 months after vaccination. These receptors were obtained from a man aged 50 to 69 who received an inactivated influenza vaccine. Donor details come from another sample of the same person, matched by shared clones.

This clonotype turned up a few times. The chain links TRBV18 to TRBJ1-1, with a possible D match to TRBD1 (6 bases). Germline lookup yields CDR1 KGHSH and CDR2 LQKENI. This CDR3 comprises 16 residues. V dropped 2 bases and J dropped 1 base, with 14 bases sitting between them. CDR3: CASSPLQGNGNTEAFF. CDR3 bases: TGTGCCAGCTCACCATTACAGGGAAATGGGAACACTGAAGCTTTCTTT.

The V and J genes are TRBV12-3 or TRBV12-4 and TRBJ2-7; D uncertain. CDR3 length: 16 amino acids. V was shortened by 2 bases and J by 0 bases, with 14 bases between the two germline ends. Here the CDR3 reads CASSLRPSAHSYEQYF. The CDR3 region has the DNA TGTGCCAGCAGTTTACGGCCCTCGGCTCACTCCTACGAGCAGTACTTC.